This entry is about one T cell receptor beta chain. Under the authors' procedure: For nucleated cells, counts were estimated from reference gene primer amplification. TCRdb keeps only in-frame clones here, not all; method: immunoSEQ multiplex PCR. V, J and clone size derive from that table, while D and trimming were established from the DNA sequence. The table shows around 230,000 clones, with approximately 90% occurring only once. CDR1 and CDR2 (germline): MNHEY, SVGEGT. Germline trimming cut 2 bases from V and 3 bases from J; bases unmatched to any gene: 15. The CDR3 has 19 amino acids. These data belong to a study of blood T cell repertoires in COVID-19. The wider study: Sites across the United States, Italy and Spain contributed samples from acute and convalescent COVID-19. T cells, B-cell-depleted T cells, or PBMCs supplied cDNA or gDNA.

This sequence originates from a man in his forties with acute or convalescent COVID-19. The chain uses TRBV6-2 or TRBV6-3 and TRBJ2-3, with TRBD1 matching 9 bases. The specimen was peripheral blood. CDR3 nucleotide sequence: TGTGCCAGCAGTTACCCCGGACAGGGGTCAGCAGGTTCAACAGATACGCAGTATTTT. This codes for CASSYPGQGSAGSTDTQYF.